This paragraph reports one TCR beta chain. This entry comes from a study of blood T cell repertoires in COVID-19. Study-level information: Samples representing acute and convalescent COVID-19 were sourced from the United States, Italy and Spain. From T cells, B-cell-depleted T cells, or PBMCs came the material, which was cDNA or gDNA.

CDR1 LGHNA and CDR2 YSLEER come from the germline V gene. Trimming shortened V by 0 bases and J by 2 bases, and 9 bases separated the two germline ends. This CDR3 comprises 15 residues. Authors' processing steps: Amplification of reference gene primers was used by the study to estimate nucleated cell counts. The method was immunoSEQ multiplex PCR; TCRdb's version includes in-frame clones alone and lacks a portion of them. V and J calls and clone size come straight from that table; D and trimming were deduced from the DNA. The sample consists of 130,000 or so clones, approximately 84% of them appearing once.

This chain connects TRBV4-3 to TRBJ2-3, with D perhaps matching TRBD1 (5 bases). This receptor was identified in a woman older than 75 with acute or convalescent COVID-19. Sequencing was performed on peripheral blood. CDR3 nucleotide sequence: TGCGCCAGCAGCCAAGATACAGGCTACACAGATACGCAGTATTTT. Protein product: CASSQDTGYTDTQYF.